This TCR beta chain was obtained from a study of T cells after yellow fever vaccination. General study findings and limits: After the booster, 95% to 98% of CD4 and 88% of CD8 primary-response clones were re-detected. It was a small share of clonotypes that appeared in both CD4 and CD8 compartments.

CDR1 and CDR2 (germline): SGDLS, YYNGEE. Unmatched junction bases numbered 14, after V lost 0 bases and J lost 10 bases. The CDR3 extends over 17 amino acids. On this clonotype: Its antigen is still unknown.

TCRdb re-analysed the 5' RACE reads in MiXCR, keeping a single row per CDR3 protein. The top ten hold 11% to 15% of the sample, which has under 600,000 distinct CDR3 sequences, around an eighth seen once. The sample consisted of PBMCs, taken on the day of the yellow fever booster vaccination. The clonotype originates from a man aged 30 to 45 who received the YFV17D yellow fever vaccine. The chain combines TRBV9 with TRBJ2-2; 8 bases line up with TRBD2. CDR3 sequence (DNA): TGTGCCAGCAGCGTAGAAACTAGGGTAGCGGGGTTCGAGGAGCTGTTTTTT. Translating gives CASSVETRVAGFEELFF.